The clone carrying this T cell receptor (beta chain) was recorded a few times. Its cognate antigen is unknown. The data stem from a study of beta chain features in type 1 diabetes. Expressed TCRB transcripts were sequenced because the isolated RNA had all been reverse transcribed beforehand. Libraries were prepared by immunoSEQ multiplex PCR; TCRdb keeps only in-frame clonotypes and omits some of them. This table has 300,000 to 450,000 clones, roughly 21% appearing once. Study outcomes and limitations: Cells that show high TCR expression could be over-represented by cDNA sequencing. For Type 1 diabetes patients, all four CD4+ subsets carried TCRB CDR3s that were moderately but significantly shorter. Lower insertion and higher deletion counts appeared at VDJ junctions in type 1 diabetes patients.

CDR1 and CDR2 (germline): KGHSH, LQKENI. The CDR3 loop spans 14 amino acids. Trimming removed 6 bases from V and 6 bases from J; junction bases left unmatched: 6. Purity above 98% was achieved in all sorted populations. V gene TRBV18 combines with J gene TRBJ1-5; 9 nucleotides match TRBD1. The sample was naive CD4+ T cells from blood. The source is a woman younger than 30 in good health. The CDR3 sequence is CASSLTDRGQPQHF. The CDR3 DNA follows: TGTGCCAGCTCGCTTACGGACAGGGGTCAGCCCCAGCATTTT.